The entry that follows covers one T cell receptor beta chain sequence. This specimen belongs to a study of blood T cell repertoires in COVID-19. About the research overall: Both acute and convalescent COVID-19 samples were obtained from the United States, Italy and Spain.

As processed by the authors: Reference gene primers were amplified, and this amplification served to estimate nucleated cell counts. Using immunoSEQ multiplex PCR, the repertoire was profiled, and TCRdb retains in-frame clones only, with some absent. The V and J calls and clone size are taken from that table; D and trimming were inferred from the DNA. The sample lists tens of thousands of clones; about 85% were seen once. CDR3 size: 15 residues. After removal of 4 bases from V and 5 bases from J, the junction contained 10 bases not matched to a gene. The germline V gene encodes CDR1 SGHRS and CDR2 YFSETQ.

Sequenced: peripheral blood. The chain links TRBV5-1 to TRBJ1-2; TRBD1 matches at 8 bases. The source of this sequence is a man in his sixties with acute or convalescent COVID-19. CDR3 in DNA: TGCGCCAGCAGCCCGGACAGGGTAATGTCTTATGGCTACACCTTC. Protein sequence: CASSPDRVMSYGYTF. Supplemented by reference TRBV5-1 and TRBJ1-2, the full variable domain reads KAGVTQTPRYLIKTRGQQVTLSCSPISGHRSVSWYQQTPGQGLQFLFEYFSETQRNKGNFPGRFSGRQFSNSRSEMNVSTLELGDSALYLCASSPDRVMSYGYTFGSGTRLTVV.